A selection of T cell receptor beta chains follows, all from one sample in a study of blood T cell repertoires in COVID-19. Here immunoSEQ multiplex PCR was the method, and the copy in TCRdb shows in-frame clones only, minus some. In the table there are about 140,000 clones, around nine tenths of which are singletons. Sequencing was performed on peripheral blood. These receptors all stem from a human donor in a cohort sampled during active COVID-19. Both conserved end residues are part of each CDR3. Each record gives: clone size, V gene, D gene, J gene, CDR3 protein, CDR3 DNA. A D gene is named only where the DNA matches it firmly. Clone size, where shown, is once, few, many, or a class for clones that have expanded.

size: .
V: TRBV6-6
D: TRBD1
J: TRBJ1-1
CDR3: CASSLGGQGFDTEAFF
DNA: TGTGCCAGCAGCCTTGGGGGACAGGGGTTCGACACTGAAGCTTTCTTT

size: .
V: TRBV5-1
D: .
J: TRBJ2-1
CDR3: CASSLVQSSYNEQFF
DNA: TGCGCCAGCAGCTTGGTACAGAGCTCCTACAATGAGCAGTTCTTC

size: .
V: TRBV12-3/TRBV12-4
D: .
J: TRBJ2-1
CDR3: CASRKQENEQFF
DNA: TGTGCCAGCAGGAAACAGGAGAATGAGCAGTTCTTC

size: .
V: TRBV28
D: TRBD2
J: TRBJ2-3
CDR3: CASSSGGSGSGTDTQYF
DNA: TGTGCCAGCAGTTCCGGGGGGAGCGGGAGTGGGACAGATACGCAGTATTTT

size: .
V: TRBV5-6
D: TRBD2
J: TRBJ2-7
CDR3: CASSWGTSGDEQYF
DNA: TGTGCCAGCAGCTGGGGGACTAGCGGGGACGAGCAGTACTTC

size: .
V: TRBV4-2
D: TRBD2
J: TRBJ2-7
CDR3: CASSQEFSSGGYEQYF
DNA: TGTGCCAGCAGCCAAGAGTTTTCTAGCGGGGGGTACGAGCAGTACTTC

size: once
V: TRBV10-3
D: TRBD2
J: TRBJ2-5
CDR3: CAISESFSGGGRETQYF
DNA: TGTGCCATCAGTGAGTCGTTTAGCGGGGGGGGCCGAGAGACCCAGTACTTC

size: .
V: TRBV5-6
D: .
J: TRBJ2-3
CDR3: CASSLTGSTQYF
DNA: TGTGCCAGCAGCTTGACAGGGTCTACGCAGTATTTT

size: .
V: TRBV9
D: .
J: TRBJ2-1
CDR3: CASSVQAQGRNEQFF
DNA: TGTGCCAGCAGCGTACAAGCCCAGGGGCGAAATGAGCAGTTCTTC

size: once
V: TRBV3-1/TRBV3-2
D: TRBD1
J: TRBJ1-1
CDR3: CASSQAGTGGKVNTEAFF
DNA: TGTGCCAGCAGCCAAGCCGGGACAGGGGGCAAAGTAAACACTGAAGCTTTCTTT

size: .
V: TRBV9
D: TRBD2
J: TRBJ2-1
CDR3: CASSVAPGAGVPWSSYNEQFF
DNA: TGTGCCAGCAGCGTAGCCCCTGGGGCGGGAGTTCCCTGGAGCTCCTACAATGAGCAGTTCTTC

size: few
V: TRBV27
D: .
J: TRBJ1-3
CDR3: CAGGKQRGGSSGNTIYF
DNA: TGTGCCGGAGGGAAGCAGCGGGGGGGATCCTCTGGAAACACCATATATTTT

size: few
V: TRBV7-3
D: .
J: TRBJ1-5
CDR3: CASSPRTVPQHF
DNA: TGTGCCAGCAGCCCCCGGACAGTCCCCCAGCATTTT

size: .
V: TRBV24-1
D: TRBD1
J: TRBJ1-2
CDR3: CATSDKDRGLQNYGYTF
DNA: TGTGCCACCAGTGACAAGGACAGGGGACTCCAAAACTATGGCTACACCTTC

size: few
V: TRBV9
D: TRBD2
J: TRBJ2-3
CDR3: CASSASGSPLGGTDTQYF
DNA: TGTGCCAGCAGCGCGAGCGGGAGCCCCCTGGGAGGCACAGATACGCAGTATTTT

size: .
V: TRBV9
D: .
J: TRBJ1-4
CDR3: CASSPPTGEKLFF
DNA: TGTGCCAGCAGCCCCCCCACGGGTGAAAAACTGTTTTTT

size: .
V: TRBV4-3
D: TRBD2
J: TRBJ2-2
CDR3: CASSQDRGSGGAGELFF
DNA: TGCGCCAGCAGCCAAGATCGGGGTAGCGGGGGGGCAGGGGAGCTGTTTTTT

size: few
V: TRBV28
D: TRBD2
J: TRBJ2-7
CDR3: CASRASGRYEQYF
DNA: TGTGCCAGCAGGGCTAGCGGACGCTACGAGCAGTACTTC

size: .
V: TRBV29-1
D: TRBD2
J: TRBJ2-7
CDR3: CSVVGTSGSSYEQYF
DNA: TGCAGCGTTGTTGGGACTAGCGGGAGCTCCTACGAGCAGTACTTC

size: once
V: TRBV9
D: .
J: TRBJ1-2
CDR3: CATSGRDGYTF
DNA: TGTGCCACAAGCGGGAGGGATGGCTACACCTTC

size: .
V: TRBV28
D: .
J: TRBJ1-1
CDR3: CASSPLGGDEAFF
DNA: TGTGCCAGCAGTCCATTAGGCGGGGATGAAGCTTTCTTT

size: .
V: TRBV19
D: .
J: TRBJ2-1
CDR3: CATTSLNEQFF
DNA: TGTGCCACCACTAGTCTGAATGAGCAGTTCTTC

size: .
V: TRBV6-6
D: .
J: TRBJ1-5
CDR3: CASSYLGADSNQPQHF
DNA: TGTGCCAGCAGTTACCTAGGGGCGGATAGCAATCAGCCCCAGCATTTT

size: .
V: TRBV15
D: TRBD2
J: TRBJ2-5
CDR3: CATSLGEGRETQYF
DNA: TGTGCCACCAGCCTGGGGGAGGGCCGGGAGACCCAGTACTTC